A selection of T cell receptor beta chains follows, all from one sample in a study of T cells in Graves' hyperthyroidism and ophthalmopathy. TCRdb re-called the multiplex PCR reads through MiXCR, storing one row per CDR3 protein. The sample shows 530,000 or so distinct CDR3 sequences, approximately 25% of them seen only once. Sequenced material: blood. The receptors come from a woman in her thirties with Graves' ophthalmopathy. Both conserved end residues are part of each CDR3. The D gene is left open where the match is weak.

v_gene: TRBV6-1
len: 13
d_gene: -
j_gene: TRBJ2-2
CDR3aa: CASREEVTGELFF

v_gene: TRBV20-1
len: 14
d_gene: TRBD2
j_gene: TRBJ2-7
CDR3aa: CSATGLAGVWGQYF

v_gene: TRBV4-1
len: 14
d_gene: -
j_gene: TRBJ1-5
CDR3aa: CASSQAGSNQPQHF

v_gene: TRBV20-1
len: 15
d_gene: TRBD2
j_gene: TRBJ2-7
CDR3aa: CSASQPSGRFYEQYF

v_gene: TRBV12-3/TRBV12-4
len: 13
d_gene: TRBD1
j_gene: TRBJ1-2
CDR3aa: CASGQGLGYGYTF

v_gene: TRBV30
len: 17
d_gene: TRBD2
j_gene: TRBJ2-7
CDR3aa: CAWSPYPPGAGGYEQYF

v_gene: TRBV11-2
len: 15
d_gene: -
j_gene: TRBJ1-1
CDR3aa: CASSLGRPSGTEASF

v_gene: TRBV6-2/TRBV6-3
len: 14
d_gene: -
j_gene: TRBJ2-7
CDR3aa: CASSYRETAYEQYF

v_gene: TRBV7-2
len: 14
d_gene: -
j_gene: TRBJ2-3
CDR3aa: CASSSRLGTDTQYF

v_gene: TRBV6-1
len: 13
d_gene: TRBD1
j_gene: TRBJ1-2
CDR3aa: CASSLTGADGYTF

v_gene: TRBV15
len: 14
d_gene: TRBD1
j_gene: TRBJ2-7
CDR3aa: CATSRSTGAYEQYF

v_gene: TRBV4-1
len: 16
d_gene: -
j_gene: TRBJ2-5
CDR3aa: CASSANFGEWQETQYF

v_gene: TRBV6-1
len: 14
d_gene: -
j_gene: TRBJ1-2
CDR3aa: CASSAEAGRNGYTF

v_gene: TRBV18
len: 17
d_gene: -
j_gene: TRBJ1-1
CDR3aa: CASSPALRAQEDTDAFF

v_gene: TRBV28
len: 13
d_gene: -
j_gene: TRBJ2-7
CDR3aa: CASIGTEAYEQYF

v_gene: TRBV27
len: 15
d_gene: -
j_gene: TRBJ2-5
CDR3aa: CASSLSRQYQETQYF

v_gene: TRBV6-1
len: 15
d_gene: -
j_gene: TRBJ1-2
CDR3aa: CASRTNRDASYGYTF

v_gene: TRBV12-3/TRBV12-4
len: 14
d_gene: TRBD1
j_gene: TRBJ1-1
CDR3aa: CASSLTGVETEAFF

v_gene: TRBV29-1
len: 12
d_gene: -
j_gene: TRBJ1-1
CDR3aa: CSVRPGRTEAFF

v_gene: TRBV9
len: 14
d_gene: -
j_gene: TRBJ1-5
CDR3aa: CASSMTELNQPQHF

v_gene: TRBV5-1
len: 12
d_gene: -
j_gene: TRBJ1-2
CDR3aa: CASSPPGHGYTF

v_gene: TRBV12-3/TRBV12-4
len: 15
d_gene: -
j_gene: TRBJ1-2
CDR3aa: CASSRLQETNYGYTF